The rows below give T cell receptor beta chains drawn from one sample of a study of cytomegalovirus exposure and HLA in healthy donors. Profiling relied on immunoSEQ multiplex PCR, and the TCRdb table lists in-frame clones only, not all of them. The table lists about 180,000 clones, about 82% of them singletons. Sample: PBMCs. Receptors were obtained from a man between 18 and 29 years old in good health and CMV-seronegative. Both conserved end residues are part of each CDR3. A D gene is named only where the DNA matches it firmly. Clone size is stated in some rows and not others, as once, few, many or a class when expanded.

clone size	J gene	D gene	V gene	CDR3 DNA	CDR3 protein
.	TRBJ2-2	TRBD2	TRBV7-6	TGTGCCAGCAGCTTTCAGGGACTATGGGGCAACACCGGGGAGCTGTTTTTT	CASSFQGLWGNTGELFF
.	TRBJ1-4	.	TRBV5-1	TGCGCCAGCCGCGGGGCACTAGCTAATGAAAAACTGTTTTTT	CASRGALANEKLFF
few	TRBJ1-6	TRBD1	TRBV19	TGTGCCAGTAGTTACCGGGACAGGGGTGATTCACCCCTCCACTTT	CASSYRDRGDSPLHF
.	TRBJ2-5	TRBD1	TRBV30	TGTGCCTGGAGGGTCAGGGGGCGAGAGACCCAGTACTTC	CAWRVRGRETQYF
.	TRBJ2-2	TRBD1	TRBV9	TGTGCCAGCAGTGACAGGGGGGCGAACACCGGGGAGCTGTTTTTT	CASSDRGANTGELFF
.	TRBJ2-2	TRBD1	TRBV27	TGTGCCAGCAGATTAGAGGGGGCTGGGGGCACCGGGGAGCTGTTTTTT	CASRLEGAGGTGELFF
.	TRBJ1-5	.	TRBV19	TGTGCCAGTAGTATGGGGGGGTTCAATCAGCCCCAGCATTTT	CASSMGGFNQPQHF
.	TRBJ2-3	.	TRBV25-1	TGTGCCAGCAGCTCCACAGATACGCAGTATTTT	CASSSTDTQYF
.	TRBJ2-7	.	TRBV30	TGTGGCGACGGGGCCGGGGCATGCGGGATTGCACCTCCGTGCTCCTACGAGCAGTACTTC	CGDGAGACGIAPPCSYEQYF
.	TRBJ1-6	.	TRBV11-2	TGTGCCAGCAGCTTTCCCGCGGGGAATTCACCCCTCCACTTT	CASSFPAGNSPLHF
.	TRBJ2-7	TRBD2	TRBV7-6	TGTGCCAGCAGATCGGGGGGATCCTACGAGCAGTACTTC	CASRSGGSYEQYF
.	TRBJ1-4	TRBD1	TRBV6-5	TGTGCCAGCAGTCCGACAGGGGTAGGGAATGAAAAACTGTTTTTT	CASSPTGVGNEKLFF
.	TRBJ1-2	.	TRBV27	TGTGCCAGCAGTTTTCTCTCGGACTATGGCTACACCTTC	CASSFLSDYGYTF
.	TRBJ2-5	.	TRBV29-1	TGCAGCACTAAGACGCAGGCGGGAGAGACCCAGTACTTC	CSTKTQAGETQYF
.	TRBJ2-1	TRBD2	TRBV6-4	TGTGCCAGCAGTGAGACTAGCGGGAGCTACAATGAGCAGTTCTTC	CASSETSGSYNEQFF
once	TRBJ2-3	TRBD1	TRBV5-1	TGCGCCAGCAGCTTGGTAGGACAGGGGGTCGATACGCAGTATTTT	CASSLVGQGVDTQYF
.	TRBJ1-1	TRBD1	TRBV10-1	TGCGCCAGCAGTGGTCCCGGGACAGGACACACTGAAGCTTTCTTT	CASSGPGTGHTEAFF
.	TRBJ2-7	.	TRBV7-9	TGTGCCAGCAGCTTAGGAGTATACTACGAGCAGTACTTC	CASSLGVYYEQYF
.	TRBJ1-3	TRBD1	TRBV9	TGTGCCAGCAGCGTAGGACAGGGGTTAGGAAACACCATATATTTT	CASSVGQGLGNTIYF
.	TRBJ2-1	.	TRBV7-3	TGTGCCAGCAGCTTAGCCGGCAGGGGTAATGAGCAGTTCTTC	CASSLAGRGNEQFF
.	TRBJ2-1	.	TRBV6-1	TGTGCCAGCACCGAGGGATGGGGCAATGAGCAGTTCTTC	CASTEGWGNEQFF
few	TRBJ1-5	.	TRBV5-5	TGTGCCAGCAGCATGGACAGTAATCAGCCCCAGCATTTT	CASSMDSNQPQHF
.	TRBJ2-7	TRBD1	TRBV28	TGTGCCAGCAGTATTGGGACAGCCTACGAGCAGTACTTC	CASSIGTAYEQYF
.	TRBJ1-1	.	TRBV18	TGTGCCAGCTCACCAAGCCCGGGGGTTGAAGCTTTCTTT	CASSPSPGVEAFF
.	TRBJ1-1	.	TRBV2	TGTGCCAGCAGTGCCCCAGGGGACACTGAAGCTTTCTTT	CASSAPGDTEAFF
.	TRBJ1-2	TRBD1	TRBV27	TGTGCCAGCAGTTTATGGCAGGGGGATTTAAGGGGCCACACCTTC	CASSLWQGDLRGHTF
.	TRBJ2-7	.	TRBV19	TGTGCCAGTAGTATGGGGGGACCCTACGAGCAGTACTTC	CASSMGGPYEQYF
.	TRBJ2-3	TRBD2	TRBV6-1	TGTGCCAGCAGTTTAGGCGGGAGAGGTACAGATACGCAGTATTTT	CASSLGGRGTDTQYF
.	TRBJ2-7	.	TRBV6-6	TGTGCCAGCAGGGCAGGGAAAGAGCAGTACTTC	CASRAGKEQYF
once	TRBJ2-5	.	TRBV30	TGTGCCTGGGAAGGGGGAGGGGAGACCCAGTACTTC	CAWEGGGETQYF
.	TRBJ2-5	TRBD2	TRBV4-1	TGCGCCAGCAGCCAGGGGACTAGCGGGGGGGCCCCGTCCGAGACCCAGTACTTC	CASSQGTSGGAPSETQYF
.	TRBJ1-2	.	TRBV10-3	TGTGCCATCAGTGCCCTCTATGGCTACACCTTC	CAISALYGYTF
.	TRBJ1-2	.	TRBV7-3	TGTGCCAGCAGCTCTGAGTTGGGGGGGCGCAACTATGGCTACACCTTC	CASSSELGGRNYGYTF
.	TRBJ2-7	.	TRBV27	TGTGCCAGCAGTTTAAGAGGATTCACCTACGAGCAGTACTTC	CASSLRGFTYEQYF
.	TRBJ1-2	TRBD1	TRBV28	TGTGCCAGCAGTCTTCTGGGACAGGGGAAGAGCTACACCTTC	CASSLLGQGKSYTF
few	TRBJ2-6	.	TRBV19	TGTGCCAGTAGCTTGACCGGGAGCTCTGGGGCCAACGTCCTGACTTTC	CASSLTGSSGANVLTF
few	TRBJ1-5	.	TRBV28	TGTGCCAGCAGTCACCGGACACCTTATAGCAATCAGCCCCAGCATTTT	CASSHRTPYSNQPQHF
few	TRBJ1-6	.	TRBV6-5	TGTGCCAGCAGTTACCGGGGCTCCTATAATTCACCCCTCCACTTT	CASSYRGSYNSPLHF
.	TRBJ1-1	TRBD1	TRBV18	TGTGCCAGCTCACCACCGACAGGGGAGAATGAAGCTTTCTTT	CASSPPTGENEAFF
few	TRBJ2-7	.	TRBV10-3	TGTGCCATCAGTCCCACGACGGGAACGTACGAGCAGTACTTC	CAISPTTGTYEQYF
.	TRBJ2-1	TRBD2	TRBV7-9	TGTTCCAGCAGCGTAGGGTCCCTAGCGGGGGCTTACAATGAGCAGTTCTTC	CSSSVGSLAGAYNEQFF
few	TRBJ1-4	TRBD1	TRBV23-1	TGCGCCAGCAGTCATCAGCACAGGGGGCTTAATCCCCCCACTAATGAAAAACTGTTTTTT	CASSHQHRGLNPPTNEKLFF
.	TRBJ2-7	TRBD1	TRBV7-9	TGTTCCAGCAGCTTAGAAACAGGGGGCGACGAGCAGTACTTC	CSSSLETGGDEQYF
.	TRBJ2-7	.	TRBV5-4	TGTGCCAGCAGCTTGGGGGGGCGCCTGGAAGAGCAGTACTTC	CASSLGGRLEEQYF
.	TRBJ2-7	.	TRBV28	TGTGCCAGCGCGGGGGCCCCAAGCTCCTACGAGCAGTACTTC	CASAGAPSSYEQYF
.	TRBJ1-1	.	TRBV9	TGTGCCAGCAGCGTATTAGAGGATGTGTGGAACACTGAAGCTTTCTTT	CASSVLEDVWNTEAFF
once	TRBJ2-5	TRBD1	TRBV19	TGTGCCAGTAGTGGACAGGGTCCTGAAGAGACCCAGTACTTC	CASSGQGPEETQYF
.	TRBJ2-3	TRBD2	TRBV13	TGTGCCAGCAGCCAGATCGGACTAGTGGTGGATACGCAGTATTTT	CASSQIGLVVDTQYF
.	TRBJ1-1	TRBD1	TRBV28	TGTGCCAGCAGTTTAGACAGGGGGCGTGCTGAAGCTTTCTTT	CASSLDRGRAEAFF
.	TRBJ1-2	.	TRBV25-1	TGTGCCAGCAGTGGTCCCGGGGGGGTCGGCTACACCTTC	CASSGPGGVGYTF
once	TRBJ1-1	.	TRBV7-2	TGTGCCAGCAGCTCCCGAGGGGGTCAGGGAAGAGGTCACACTGAAGCTTTCTTT	CASSSRGGQGRGHTEAFF
.	TRBJ2-1	TRBD2	TRBV4-1	TGCGCCAGCAGCCGAAACCTAGCGGAACCTTACAATGAGCAGTTCTTC	CASSRNLAEPYNEQFF
.	TRBJ2-2	TRBD2	TRBV4-2	TGTGCCAGCAGCCTTAGCGGGGGGTCCACCGGGGAGCTGTTTTTT	CASSLSGGSTGELFF
few	TRBJ1-1	.	TRBV7-9	TGTGCCAGCAGCACAAGCGGACAGCCCACTGAAGCTTTCTTT	CASSTSGQPTEAFF